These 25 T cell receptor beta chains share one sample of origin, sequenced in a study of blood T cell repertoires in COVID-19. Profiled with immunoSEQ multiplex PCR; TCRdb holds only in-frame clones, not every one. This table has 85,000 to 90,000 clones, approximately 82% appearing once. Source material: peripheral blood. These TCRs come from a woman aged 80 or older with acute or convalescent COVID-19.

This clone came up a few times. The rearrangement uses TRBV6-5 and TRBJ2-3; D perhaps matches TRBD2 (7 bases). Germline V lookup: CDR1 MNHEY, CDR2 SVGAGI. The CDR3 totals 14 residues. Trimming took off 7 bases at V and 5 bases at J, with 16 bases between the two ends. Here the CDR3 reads CASKGGDEGDTQYF. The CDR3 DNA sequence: TGTGCCAGCAAAGGGGGGGATGAGGGAGATACGCAGTATTTT.

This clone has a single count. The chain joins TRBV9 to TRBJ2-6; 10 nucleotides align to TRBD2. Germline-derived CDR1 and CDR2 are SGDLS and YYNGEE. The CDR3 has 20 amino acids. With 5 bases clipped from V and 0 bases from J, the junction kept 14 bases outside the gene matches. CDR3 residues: CASRASSGGLKFSGANVLTF. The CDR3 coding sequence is TGTGCCAGCAGGGCCTCTAGCGGGGGCCTTAAATTCTCTGGGGCCAACGTCCTGACTTTC. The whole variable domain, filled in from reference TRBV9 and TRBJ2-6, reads DSGVTQTPKHLITATGQRVTLRCSPRSGDLSVYWYQQSLDQGLQFLIQYYNGEERAKGNILERFSAQQFPDLHSELNLSSLELGDSALYFCASRASSGGLKFSGANVLTFGAGSRLTVL.

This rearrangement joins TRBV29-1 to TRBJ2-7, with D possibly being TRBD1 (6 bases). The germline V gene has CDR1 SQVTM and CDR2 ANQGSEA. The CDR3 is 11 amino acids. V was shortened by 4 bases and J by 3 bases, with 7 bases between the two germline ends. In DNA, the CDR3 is TGCAGCGTTGGGACAGACTACGAGCAGTACTTC. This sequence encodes CSVGTDYEQYF.

The CDR3 loop reads CASSLGQGRNEQYF. The CDR3 DNA follows: TGTGCCAGCAGCTTGGGACAGGGACGGAACGAGCAGTACTTC. This chain connects TRBV7-2 to TRBJ2-7; TRBD1 aligns across 9 bases. The J segment lost 5 bases and the V segment lost 3 bases, leaving 5 bases of the junction unmatched. This CDR3 has 14 amino acids. Germline lookup yields CDR1 SGHTA and CDR2 FQGNSA.

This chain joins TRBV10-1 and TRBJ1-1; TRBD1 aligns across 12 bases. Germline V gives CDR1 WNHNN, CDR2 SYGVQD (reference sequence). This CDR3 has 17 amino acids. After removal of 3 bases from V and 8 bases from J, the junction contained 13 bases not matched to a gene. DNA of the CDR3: TGCGCCAGCAGTGAAGCGGGACAGGGGGCCTCGGCCCCCGAAGCTTTCTTT. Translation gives CASSEAGQGASAPEAFF.

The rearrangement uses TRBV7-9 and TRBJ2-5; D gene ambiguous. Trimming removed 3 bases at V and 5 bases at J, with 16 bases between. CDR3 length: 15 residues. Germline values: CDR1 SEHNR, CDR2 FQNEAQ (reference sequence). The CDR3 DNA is TGTGCCAGCAGCTTTCCGAACCGCGGTAGGGAGACCCAGTACTTC. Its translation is CASSFPNRGRETQYF.

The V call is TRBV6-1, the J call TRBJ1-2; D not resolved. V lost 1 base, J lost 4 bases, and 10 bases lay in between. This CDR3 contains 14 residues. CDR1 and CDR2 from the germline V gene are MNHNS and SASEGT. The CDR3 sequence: CASSEGGALYGYTF. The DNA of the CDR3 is TGTGCCAGCAGTGAAGGGGGAGCTCTCTATGGCTACACCTTC.

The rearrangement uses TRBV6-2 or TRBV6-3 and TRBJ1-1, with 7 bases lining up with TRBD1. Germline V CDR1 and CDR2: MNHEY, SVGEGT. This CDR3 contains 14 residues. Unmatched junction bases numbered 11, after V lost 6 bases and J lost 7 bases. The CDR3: CASSSDRVVREAFF. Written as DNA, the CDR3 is TGTGCCAGCAGCTCAGACAGGGTGGTCCGTGAAGCTTTCTTT.

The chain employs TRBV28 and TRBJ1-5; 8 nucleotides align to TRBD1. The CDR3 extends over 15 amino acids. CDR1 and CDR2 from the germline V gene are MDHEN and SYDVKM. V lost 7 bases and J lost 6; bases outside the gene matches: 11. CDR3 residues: CASKGGDRGGQPQHF. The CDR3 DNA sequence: TGTGCCAGCAAGGGTGGAGACAGGGGAGGTCAGCCCCAGCATTTT.

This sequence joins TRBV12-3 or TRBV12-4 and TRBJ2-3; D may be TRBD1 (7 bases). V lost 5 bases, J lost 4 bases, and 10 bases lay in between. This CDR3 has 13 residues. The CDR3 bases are TGTGCCAGCAGTCAGGGGGAGGCAGATACGCAGTATTTT. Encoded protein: CASSQGEADTQYF.

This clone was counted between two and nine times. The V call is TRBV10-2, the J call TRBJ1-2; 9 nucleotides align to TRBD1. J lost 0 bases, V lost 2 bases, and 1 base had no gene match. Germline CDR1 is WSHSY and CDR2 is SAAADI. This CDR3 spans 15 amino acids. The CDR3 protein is CASSERTGANYGYTF. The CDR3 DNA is TGCGCCAGCAGTGAGAGGACAGGGGCTAACTATGGCTACACCTTC.

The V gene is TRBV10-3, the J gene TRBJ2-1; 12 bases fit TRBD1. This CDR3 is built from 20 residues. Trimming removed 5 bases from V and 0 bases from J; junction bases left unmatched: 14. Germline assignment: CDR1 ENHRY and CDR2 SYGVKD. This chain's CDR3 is CAISPGPGQGAMSSYNEQFF. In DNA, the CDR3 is TGTGCCATCAGTCCTGGGCCGGGACAGGGGGCCATGAGCTCCTACAATGAGCAGTTCTTC.

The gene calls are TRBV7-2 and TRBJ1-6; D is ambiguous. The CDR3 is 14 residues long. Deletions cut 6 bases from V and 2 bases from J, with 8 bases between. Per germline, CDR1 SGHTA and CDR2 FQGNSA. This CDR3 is CASSSRTYNSPLHF. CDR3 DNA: TGTGCCAGCAGTTCCAGGACCTATAATTCACCCCTCCACTTT.

CDR3 region: CASSNILQGDQPQHF. CDR3 DNA sequence: TGTGCCAGCAGCAATATCTTACAGGGGGATCAGCCCCAGCATTTT. J is TRBJ1-5 and V is TRBV6-6; 8 bases agree with TRBD1. The V gene end was trimmed by 6 bases and the J gene end by 5 bases; junction bases not matched to a gene: 9. Looked up from germline, CDR1 is MNHNY and CDR2 is SVGAGI (reference sequence). The CDR3 contains 15 residues.

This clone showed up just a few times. CDR3 protein: CASRTDRDNSPLHF. The CDR3 DNA sequence: TGTGCCAGCAGGACCGACAGGGATAATTCACCCCTCCACTTT. This sequence joins TRBV6-5 and TRBJ1-6; 7 positions agree with TRBD1. In germline, CDR1 is MNHEY, CDR2 SVGAGI. V was pared by 6 bases and J by 5 bases, with 4 bases of the junction left unmatched. The CDR3 is 14 amino acids.

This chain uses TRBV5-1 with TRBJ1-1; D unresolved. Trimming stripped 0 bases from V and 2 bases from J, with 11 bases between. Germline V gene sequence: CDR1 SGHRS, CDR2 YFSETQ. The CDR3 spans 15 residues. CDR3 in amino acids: CASSLERLGNTEAFF. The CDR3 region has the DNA TGCGCCAGCAGCTTGGAGAGGTTAGGAAACACTGAAGCTTTCTTT.

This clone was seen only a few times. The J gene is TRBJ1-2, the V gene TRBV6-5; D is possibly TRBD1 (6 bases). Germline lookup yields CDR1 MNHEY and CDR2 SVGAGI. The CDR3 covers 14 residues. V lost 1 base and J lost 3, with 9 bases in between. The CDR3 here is CASSYYPGDYGYTF. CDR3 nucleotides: TGTGCCAGCAGTTACTACCCAGGGGACTATGGCTACACCTTC.

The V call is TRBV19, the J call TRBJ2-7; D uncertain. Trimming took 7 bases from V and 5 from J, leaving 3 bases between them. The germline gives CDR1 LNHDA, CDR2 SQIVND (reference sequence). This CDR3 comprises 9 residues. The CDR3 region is CASTNEQYF. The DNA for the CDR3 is TGTGCCAGTACAAACGAGCAGTACTTC.

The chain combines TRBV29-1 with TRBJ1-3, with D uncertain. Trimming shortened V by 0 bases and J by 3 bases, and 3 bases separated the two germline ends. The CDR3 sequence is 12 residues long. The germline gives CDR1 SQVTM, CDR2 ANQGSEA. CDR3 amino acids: CSVEDNGNTIYF. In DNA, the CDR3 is TGCAGCGTTGAAGATAATGGAAACACCATATATTTT.

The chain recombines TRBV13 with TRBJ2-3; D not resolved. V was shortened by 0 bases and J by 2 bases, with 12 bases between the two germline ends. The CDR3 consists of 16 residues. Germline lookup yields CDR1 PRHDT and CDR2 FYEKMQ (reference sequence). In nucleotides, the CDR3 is TGTGCCAGCAGCTTAGGCGGAGATAGAAACACAGATACGCAGTATTTT. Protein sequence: CASSLGGDRNTDTQYF.

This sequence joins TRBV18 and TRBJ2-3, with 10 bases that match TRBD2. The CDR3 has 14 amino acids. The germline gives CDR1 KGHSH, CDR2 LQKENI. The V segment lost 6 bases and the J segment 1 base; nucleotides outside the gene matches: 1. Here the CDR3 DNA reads TGTGCCAGCTCTGGGACTAGCGGCACAGATACGCAGTATTTT. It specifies CASSGTSGTDTQYF.

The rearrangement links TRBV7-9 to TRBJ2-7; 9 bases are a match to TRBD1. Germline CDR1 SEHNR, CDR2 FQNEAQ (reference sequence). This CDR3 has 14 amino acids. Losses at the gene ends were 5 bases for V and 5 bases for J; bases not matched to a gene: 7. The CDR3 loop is CASSLGQGLHEQYF. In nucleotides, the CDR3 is TGTGCCAGCAGCCTAGGACAGGGGTTACACGAGCAGTACTTC.

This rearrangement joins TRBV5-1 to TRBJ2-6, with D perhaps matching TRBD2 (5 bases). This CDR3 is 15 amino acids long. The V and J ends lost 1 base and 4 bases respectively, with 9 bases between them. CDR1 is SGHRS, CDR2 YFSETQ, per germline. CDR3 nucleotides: TGCGCCAGCAGCTTGAACGGGATGGGGGCCAACGTCCTGACTTTC. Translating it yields CASSLNGMGANVLTF.

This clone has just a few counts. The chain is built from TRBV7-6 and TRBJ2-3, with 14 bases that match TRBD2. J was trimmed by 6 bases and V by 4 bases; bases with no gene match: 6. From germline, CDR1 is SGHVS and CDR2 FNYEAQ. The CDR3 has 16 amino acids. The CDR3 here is CASSWGTSGSSDTQYF. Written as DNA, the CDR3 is TGTGCCAGCAGCTGGGGGACTAGCGGGAGTTCTGATACGCAGTATTTT.

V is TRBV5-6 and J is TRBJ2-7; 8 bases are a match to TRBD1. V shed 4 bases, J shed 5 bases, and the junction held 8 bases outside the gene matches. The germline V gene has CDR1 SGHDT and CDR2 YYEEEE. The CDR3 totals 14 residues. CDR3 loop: CASSLPGQGNEQYF. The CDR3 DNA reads TGTGCCAGCAGCCTACCCGGACAGGGAAACGAGCAGTACTTC.